The clone carrying this TCR beta chain appeared many times. Its matching antigen is unknown. This specimen comes from a study of T cell repertoires in cytomegalovirus infection. Study as a whole: It can be stated that public TCR beta signatures indicated CMV infection as well as a matching HLA type. Study-wide findings and caveats: Cumulative frequency of public TCR beta families picked out carriers of CMV plus the relevant HLA. Clonotypes of TCR beta that were HLA-C-restricted and CMV-specific dominated the ex vivo response.

TCRdb re-called the reads with MiXCR, one entry per CDR3 protein. The sample contains approximately 250,000 distinct CDR3 sequences, roughly 9% of which appear only once. The V end lost 3 bases, the J end lost 6 bases, and 6 bases lay between the germline ends. Germline V gene data show CDR1 as SGHAT and CDR2 as FQNNGV. The CDR3 has 11 amino acids. The gene calls are TRBV11-2 and TRBJ2-7; D is ambiguous. The clonotype comes from a human donor in good health (CMV status not recorded). Some clones in this sample may be carry-over from other donors' samples. Sample: PBMCs. CDR3 DNA sequence: TGTGCCAGCAGCTTCGGTCCCGAGCAGTACTTC. Its protein is CASSFGPEQYF.